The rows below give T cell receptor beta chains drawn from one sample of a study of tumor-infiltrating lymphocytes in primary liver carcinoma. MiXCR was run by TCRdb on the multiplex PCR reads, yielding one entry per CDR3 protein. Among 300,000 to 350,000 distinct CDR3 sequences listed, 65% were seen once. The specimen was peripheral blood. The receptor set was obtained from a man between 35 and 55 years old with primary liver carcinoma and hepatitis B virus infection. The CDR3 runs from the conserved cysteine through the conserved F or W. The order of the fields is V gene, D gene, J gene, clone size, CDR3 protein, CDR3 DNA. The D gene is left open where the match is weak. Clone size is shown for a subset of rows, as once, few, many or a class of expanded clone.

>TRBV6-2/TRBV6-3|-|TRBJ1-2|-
CASSYLEVYGYTF
TGTGCCAGCAGTTACTTAGAGGTCTATGGCTACACCTTC
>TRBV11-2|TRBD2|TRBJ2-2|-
CVSSQGLTGVTGELFF
TGTGTCAGCAGCCAGGGACTAACGGGAGTTACCGGGGAGCTGTTTTTT
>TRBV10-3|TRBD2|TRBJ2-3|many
CAITTSGMGTQYF
TGTGCCATCACGACTAGCGGGATGGGTACGCAGTATTTT
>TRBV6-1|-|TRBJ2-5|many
CASMIETQYF
TGTGCCAGCATGATCGAGACCCAGTACTTC
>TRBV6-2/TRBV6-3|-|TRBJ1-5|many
CASSYSGPPKPQHF
TGTGCCAGCAGTTACTCCGGACCCCCGAAGCCCCAGCATTTT
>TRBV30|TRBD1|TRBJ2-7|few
CAWSRDRGDEQYF
TGTGCCTGGAGTCGGGACAGGGGAGACGAGCAGTACTTC
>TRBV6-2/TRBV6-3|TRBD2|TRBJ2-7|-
CASSYGAGAWNEQYF
TGTGCCAGCAGTTACGGAGCGGGAGCATGGAACGAACAGTACTTC
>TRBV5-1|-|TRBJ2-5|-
CTSSWFSGQETQYF
TGCACCAGCAGCTGGTTCAGCGGCCAGGAGACCCAGTACTTC
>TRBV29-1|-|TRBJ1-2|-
CSVTALAHGYTF
TGCAGCGTTACAGCCTTAGCCCATGGCTACACCTTC
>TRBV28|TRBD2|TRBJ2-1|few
CASSPPSGRPLANEQFF
TGTGCCAGCAGCCCCCCCAGCGGGAGGCCCCTAGCCAATGAGCAGTTCTTC
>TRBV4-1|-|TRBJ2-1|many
CASSQDLGYDNEQFF
TGCGCCAGCAGCCAAGATCTGGGGTATGACAATGAGCAGTTCTTC
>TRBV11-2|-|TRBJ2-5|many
CASSLSTAQETQYF
TGTGCCAGCAGCTTGTCGACAGCGCAAGAGACCCAGTACTTC
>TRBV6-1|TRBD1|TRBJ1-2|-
CASNEGQGNNYGYIF
TGTGCCAGCAATGAAGGACAGGGGAATAACTATGGCTACATCTTC
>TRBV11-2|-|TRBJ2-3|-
CASSYAVTQYF
TGTGCCAGCAGCTACGCGGTTACGCAGTATTTT
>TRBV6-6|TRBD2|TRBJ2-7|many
CASRGLAESSYEQYF
TGTGCCAGCAGAGGACTAGCGGAGAGCTCCTACGAGCAGTACTTC
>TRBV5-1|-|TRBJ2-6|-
CASSLETGITGANVLTF
TGCGCCAGCAGCTTGGAAACAGGGATCACTGGGGCCAACGTCCTGACTTTC
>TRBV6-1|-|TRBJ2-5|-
CASSEGRLVGVLQRETQYF
TGTGCCAGCAGTGAAGGTCGGCTAGTGGGAGTCTTGCAGCGAGAGACCCAGTACTTC
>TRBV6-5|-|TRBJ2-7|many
CASSDWGAWEQYF
TGTGCCAGCAGTGACTGGGGGGCGTGGGAGCAGTACTTC
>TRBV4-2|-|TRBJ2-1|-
CASSQGPSSFNEQFF
TGTGCCAGCAGCCAAGGTCCTAGCTCCTTCAATGAGCAGTTCTTC
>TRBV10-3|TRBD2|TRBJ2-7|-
CAISESVDLAGDGEQYF
TGTGCCATCAGTGAGTCGGTAGATCTAGCGGGAGATGGCGAGCAGTACTTC
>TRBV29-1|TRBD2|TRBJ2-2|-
CSVEPLAGGADGELFF
TGCAGCGTTGAACCCCTAGCGGGAGGGGCGGACGGGGAGCTGTTTTTT
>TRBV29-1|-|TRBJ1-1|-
CSVESTGAIEAFF
TGCAGCGTTGAATCCACAGGTGCCATTGAAGCTTTCTTT
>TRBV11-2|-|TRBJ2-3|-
CASSLGHAKDTQYF
TGTGCCAGCAGCTTAGGACATGCGAAAGATACGCAGTATTTT
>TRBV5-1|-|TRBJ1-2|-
CASSLNKEYGYTF
TGCGCCAGCAGCTTAAACAAAGAATATGGCTACACTTTC
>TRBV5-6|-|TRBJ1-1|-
CASSFTVGSTEAFF
TGTGCCAGCAGCTTTACCGTGGGGAGCACTGAAGCTTTCTTT
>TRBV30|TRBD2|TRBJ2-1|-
CAWSLRLAGADEQFF
TGTGCCTGGAGTCTTCGGCTAGCGGGAGCGGATGAGCAGTTCTTC
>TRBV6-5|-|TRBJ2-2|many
CASSQPKGTGELFF
TGTGCCAGCAGTCAGCCGAAAGGGACCGGGGAGCTGTTTTTT
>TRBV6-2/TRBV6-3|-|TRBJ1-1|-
CADRQGTLIEGTEAFF
TGTGCCGACAGGCAAGGGACTCTTATCGAGGGGACTGAAGCTTTCTTT
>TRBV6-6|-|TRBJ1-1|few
CANSYGSNTEAFF
TGTGCCAACAGTTACGGCTCGAACACTGAAGCTTTCTTT
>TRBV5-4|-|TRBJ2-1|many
CASSLPTALADNEQFF
TGTGCCAGCAGCTTACCTACGGCTCTGGCGGACAATGAGCAGTTCTTC
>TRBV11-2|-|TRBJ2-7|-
CASSFTSIFGYEQYF
TGTGCCAGCAGCTTCACATCTATCTTTGGATACGAGCAGTACTTC
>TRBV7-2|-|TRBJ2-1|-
CASRRRSGSSYNEQFF
TGTGCCAGCAGACGCCGTAGCGGCAGCTCCTACAATGAGCAGTTCTTC
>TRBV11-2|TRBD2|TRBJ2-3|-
CASSRQTSSDTQFF
TGTGCCAGCAGCCGACAGACTAGCTCGGATACGCAATTTTTT
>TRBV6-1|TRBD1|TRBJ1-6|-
CASSLQGQGAVNSPLHF
TGTGCCAGCAGTCTTCAGGGACAGGGGGCGGTTAATTCACCCCTCCACTTT
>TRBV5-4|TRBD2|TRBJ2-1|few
CASSSRLAGGNEQFF
TGTGCCAGCAGCTCCCGACTAGCGGGAGGTAATGAGCAGTTCTTC
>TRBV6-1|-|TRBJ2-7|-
CASNEAPDGYEQYF
TGCGCCAGCAATGAAGCCCCGGACGGCTACGAGCAGTACTTC
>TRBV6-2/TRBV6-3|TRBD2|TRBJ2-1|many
CASSYLSRLAGGYEQFF
TGTGCCAGCAGTTACTTATCGAGACTAGCGGGAGGGTATGAGCAGTTCTTC
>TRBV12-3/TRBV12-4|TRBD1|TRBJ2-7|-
CARSPTGGSSYEQYF
TGTGCCCGCAGCCCAACAGGGGGCAGCTCCTACGAGCAGTACTTC
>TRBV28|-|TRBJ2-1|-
CARSLMVNEQFF
TGTGCCAGAAGTTTGATGGTAAATGAGCAGTTCTTC
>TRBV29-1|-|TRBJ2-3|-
CTVESYSRPDTRYF
TGCACCGTTGAGTCCTATTCACGGCCAGATACGCGGTATTTT